The rows below give T cell receptor beta chains drawn from one sample of a study of blood T cell repertoires in COVID-19. Generated by immunoSEQ multiplex PCR, the TCRdb table keeps only in-frame clones and is missing some. The sample lists about 270,000 clones; about 90% were seen once. The source material was PBMCs or T cells enriched from blood (not recorded which). The source is a woman in her twenties or thirties with acute COVID-19. Each CDR3 is given with its conserved first and last residue. Each record gives: J gene, V gene, CDR3 protein.

TRBJ1-5	TRBV10-3	CAISDPGDSNQPQHF
TRBJ2-1	TRBV28	CASSLQGAGEQFF
TRBJ2-7	TRBV5-1	CASSLYAQSEQYF
TRBJ1-4	TRBV28	CASKTISGEKLFF
TRBJ1-5	TRBV6-4	CASSDRNYSNQPQHF
TRBJ1-5	TRBV4-1	CASSQERFGQFNQPQHF
TRBJ2-5	TRBV30	CAWGRAVLQETQYF
TRBJ2-3	TRBV11-3	CASSLGTSRTDTQYF
TRBJ1-5	TRBV6-5	CASSSGGWGQPQHF
TRBJ1-2	TRBV24-1	CATSDAGTGLYGYTF
TRBJ2-7	TRBV4-2	CASSQGLADPYEQYF
TRBJ1-6	TRBV5-4	CASSLQGINSPLHF
TRBJ2-3	TRBV9	CASSVAELGTDTQYF
TRBJ1-1	TRBV18	CASSPGAGRATEAFF
TRBJ1-5	TRBV4-2	CASSLGTASNQPQHF
TRBJ1-1	TRBV6-5	CASTRVVAEAFF
TRBJ2-2	TRBV18	CASSPQTGYNTGELFF
TRBJ1-2	TRBV7-8	CASSLGGQGYYGYTF
TRBJ1-3	TRBV7-8	CASSLLNTIYF
TRBJ1-5	TRBV6-5	CASSESSGGNQPQHF
TRBJ1-1	TRBV20-1	CSARRGAEAFF
TRBJ1-5	TRBV2	CASMSVTGSNQPQHF
TRBJ2-7	TRBV6-1	CASSEFALPGQGGYEQYF
TRBJ2-7	TRBV5-5	CASSLATGVYEQYF
TRBJ2-7	TRBV5-4	CASSLQGSYEQYF
TRBJ1-1	TRBV28	CASSFIRWNRVNTEAFF
TRBJ1-5	TRBV2	CASSMTGGNQPQHF
TRBJ2-7	TRBV11-2	CASTLGYEQYF
TRBJ1-6	TRBV9	CASSVGDRGAYNSPLHF
TRBJ1-2	TRBV28	CASSLLLNYGYTF
TRBJ2-1	TRBV7-2	CASEGDSNEQFF
TRBJ2-7	TRBV15	CATSQGPGDYEQYF
TRBJ2-2	TRBV21-1	CASSKALWDLNTGELFF
TRBJ2-7	TRBV28	CASSLSGKSSYEQYF
TRBJ2-3	TRBV24-1	CATMQGQGTDTQYF
TRBJ1-6	TRBV19	CASSIRTDNSPLHF
TRBJ2-4	TRBV7-2	CASSYSGSPKNIQYF
TRBJ2-1	TRBV27	CASSSIQGYYNEQFF
TRBJ2-7	TRBV12-3/TRBV12-4	CASSSSGYEQYF
TRBJ1-4	TRBV4-1	CASSQVVQGAYEKLFF
TRBJ2-7	TRBV4-2	CASSQGIGSGISYEQYF
TRBJ2-1	TRBV29-1	CSVESRGRERRGSYNEQFF
TRBJ2-3	TRBV11-2	CASSPGLAGPQTTDTQYF
TRBJ2-3	TRBV6-2/TRBV6-3	CASSYEAGKDTQYF
TRBJ1-6	TRBV30	CAWSRDRDSPLHF
TRBJ2-3	TRBV5-1	CASSLDTSTDTQYF
TRBJ1-2	TRBV5-6	CASSLALGTGTYGYTF
TRBJ2-3	TRBV3-1/TRBV3-2	CASSQELASGDTQYF